This TCR beta chain was recorded in a study of identical twins. From the 5' RACE reads, TCRdb called clonotypes with MiXCR, one entry per CDR3 protein. In the table there are roughly 630,000 distinct CDR3 sequences, under 8.5% of which are singletons. Looked up from germline, CDR1 is MGHRA and CDR2 is YSYEKL. V gave up 2 bases and J gave up 4 bases, with 12 bases separating them. This CDR3 has 15 residues. Ten or more counts support this clonotype. In addition, the sample was reused for a study of yellow fever vaccine responses in identical twins.

The chain joins TRBV4-1 to TRBJ1-3; tentatively, D is TRBD1 (6 bases). Specimen: PBMCs. The source of this sequence is a woman between 18 and 29 years old in good health. CDR3 nucleotide sequence: TGCGCCAGCAGCCAACCCGGACAGAAGGGAAACACCATATATTTT. Its translation: CASSQPGQKGNTIYF.